This TCR beta chain was recorded in a study of monozygotic twins with cystic fibrosis (dated by TCRdb to the early 2020s). Regarding the research as a whole: Barcoded libraries were prepared with roughly 14 PCR cycles from around 3 micrograms of fragmented DNA. To gauge how much genetics shapes V and J gene usage, the researchers compared TCR beta repertoires both within and across 16 monozygotic twin pairs who have cystic fibrosis. The cohort comprised ten female and six male twin pairs aged roughly 2.0 to 36.4 years, median roughly 8.7 years, mostly children and adolescents. On the day blood was drawn, the twins' weight-for-height and FEVPerc (FEV1 disease centile) were ranked against those of the 1,100 or so cohort participants. Data for three of the twin pairs had previously been reported in another context.

What the study reported, not specific to this receptor: V gene usage was most similar to the co-twin in 13 of 16 pairs, and J usage was most similar to the co-twin in 8 of 16 pairs, which suggests genetic constraints. Sharing of nucleotide-identical clonotypes was significantly greater within monozygotic CF twin pairs than between unrelated CF individuals (P = 0.000026, Mann-Whitney). Only a small cohort was studied, and no association of shared CDR3 numbers with age, concordance or disease severity was found. Simpson clonality was generally low (median approximately 0.0097), which suggests a naive-dominated repertoire, and clonality was higher in the most severely affected patients.

Regarding this clone: The clone's antigen remains unknown. Base qualities are not provided; no much larger clone lies one nucleotide away.

The CDR3 covers 22 residues, taking in both the cysteine and the valine. The entry retains the CDR3 DNA only, 66 bases that are in frame from base 1. Following the manufacturer's instructions, the researchers used the immunoSEQ immune profiling system to amplify TCR beta CDR3 regions via multiplex PCR. Sequencing was performed on an Illumina NextSeq system. Per the source publication's procedure: Sequence data were processed on the immunoSEQ Analyzer platform, and clonality was calculated as the square root of Simpson's index of productive rearrangements. Similarity in V and J usage was quantified by Jensen-Shannon distance, and CDR3 generation probabilities were calculated with OLGA. The researchers looked up shared CDR3 sequences in the immuneACCESS database (August 2020) and in VDJdb (December 2020). As stored in TCRdb, this immuneACCESS dataset retains in-frame rearrangements with V and J assigned. A fraction of the clones does not appear; measured against another copy, unresolved V genes explain less than half of the discrepancy, and the remainder lacks a known reason. For V, J and clone size, that table is used; D and trimming come from the DNA. This sample comprises about 22,000 clones, about 97% of them detected only once. Of the sample, 0.12% to 0.15% is held by the ten largest clones.

The twin pairs came from the European Cystic Fibrosis Twin and Sibling Study Cohort, which recruited patients from roughly 160 CF clinics across 14 European countries. Zygosity and CFTR genotype were verified in-house, with zygosity tested by multiplex PCR of nine short tandem repeat loci. Peripheral blood was sampled from each twin, and clinical parameters were recorded on the day of blood sampling. Phenol/chloroform extraction was used to isolate genomic DNA from peripheral blood cells, and the DNA was then kept in TE buffer at 4 degrees C. What was sequenced was blood. The sequence joins TRBV7-5 to TRBJ2-7; no DNA check was done on the table's D call, TRBD2. TRBV7-5 is recorded as a pseudogene. The origin of this receptor is a girl under 18 with cystic fibrosis. The DNA reads as follows: TGTGCCCACTACCGCCCCCGGCCACCGTTTATTACTAGCGGGAGCCTCACCTACGAGCAGTACGTC. This translates into CAHYRPRPPFITSGSLTYEQYV.